This TCR beta chain was retrieved from a study of long-term antiretroviral therapy in people with HIV. Notes on the study in general: Pre-ART-expanded clones dominated the repertoire at all time points.

The libraries were made with immunoSEQ v3.0 at survey level. Assay: immunoSEQ multiplex PCR; the TCRdb copy retains only in-frame clones and omits some. The repertoire has tens of thousands of clones, 80% to 85% of them found once; the top ten carry roughly a quarter. A remark on this clone: Its antigen is unknown.

Each contributor possessed a minimum of one pre-ART and a minimum of two post-ART PBMC samples. This CDR3 is 14 amino acids long. V was shortened by 5 bases and J by 5 bases, with 16 bases between the two germline ends. Per the germline V gene, CDR1 is SGHAT and CDR2 is FQNNGV. The rearrangement uses TRBV11-2 and TRBJ2-7, with D perhaps matching TRBD2 (5 bases). The receptor was isolated from a man in his fifties or sixties with HIV. This specimen consisted of unsorted PBMCs, obtained 0.4 years after starting antiretroviral therapy. CDR3 loop: CASSPSRGFDEQYF. DNA for the CDR3: TGTGCCAGCAGCCCCAGCCGGGGATTCGACGAGCAGTACTTC. The full variable domain, with the rest looked up from reference TRBV11-2 and TRBJ2-7, is EAGVAQSPRYKIIEKRQSVAFWCNPISGHATLYWYQQILGQGPKLLIQFQNNGVVDDSQLPKDRFSAERLKGVDSTLKIQPAKLEDSAVYLCASSPSRGFDEQYFGPGTRLTVT.